One sample yielded the 10 T cell receptor beta chains listed below, sequenced in a study of CD8 T cells in Susac syndrome. It was with random hexamers that roughly 0.5 to 1 ug RNA was reverse transcribed. TCRdb reprocessed the immunoSEQ multiplex PCR reads with MiXCR, giving one entry per CDR3 protein. The sample shows about 210,000 distinct CDR3 sequences, about 96% of them seen only once. The material sequenced was CD4+ T cells from PBMCs. The receptors stem from a human donor with multiple sclerosis.

This chain uses TRBV7-9 with TRBJ2-7; the match to TRBD1 covers 10 bases. CDR3 length equals 14 residues. With V trimmed by 3 bases and J by 5 bases, 4 bases remained unmatched. Germline CDR1 SEHNR, CDR2 FQNEAQ (reference sequence). The CDR3 DNA reads TGTGCCAGCAGCTTGCGGGACAGGGGTCACGAGCAGTACTTC. The encoded protein is CASSLRDRGHEQYF.

The rearrangement links TRBV7-2 to TRBJ2-5; weak D call: TRBD2 (5 bases). Germline CDR1 and CDR2: SGHTA and FQGNSA. This CDR3 comprises 16 residues. The V end lost 3 bases, the J end lost 5 bases, and 19 bases lay between the germline ends. CDR3 amino acids: CASSLRVPALGETQYF. The DNA for the CDR3 is TGTGCCAGCAGCTTGAGGGTACCGGCTTTGGGTGAGACCCAGTACTTC.

The chain links TRBV27 to TRBJ2-5; maybe TRBD1 (6 bases). Trimming left V 6 bases short and J 9 bases short, with 17 bases between. The CDR3 contains 13 residues. CDR1 is MNHEY and CDR2 is SMNVEV in the germline V gene (reference sequence). CDR3 sequence reads: CASSPQGVLAQYF. The DNA for the CDR3 is TGTGCCAGCAGCCCACAGGGAGTCCTAGCCCAGTACTTC.

The chain recombines TRBV2 with TRBJ2-4; D ambiguous. The CDR3 extends over 13 amino acids. With 1 base removed from V and 8 bases from J, the gap between germline ends came to 9 bases. Germline lookup yields CDR1 SNHLY and CDR2 FYNNEI. CDR3 loop: CASSEDWDDIQYF. The CDR3 region has the DNA TGTGCCAGCAGTGAAGACTGGGATGACATTCAGTACTTC.

This chain joins TRBV7-9 and TRBJ2-5; D not certain. V lost 2 bases, J lost 5 bases, and 12 bases lay in between. Germline assignment: CDR1 SEHNR and CDR2 FQNEAQ (reference sequence). The CDR3 is 14 residues long. CDR3 nucleotides: TGTGCCAGCAGCTTATCCGGGCGGTGGGAGACCCAGTACTTC. This encodes CASSLSGRWETQYF.

The J gene is TRBJ2-1, the V gene TRBV5-1; D gene uncertain. Germline V gives CDR1 SGHRS, CDR2 YFSETQ. V dropped 0 bases and J dropped 2 bases, with 9 bases sitting between them. The CDR3 contains 15 residues. CDR3 in amino acids: CASSLAAETYNEQFF. CDR3 bases: TGCGCCAGCAGCTTGGCTGCGGAAACCTACAATGAGCAGTTCTTC.

The chain uses TRBV19 and TRBJ2-1, with TRBD2 identical over 13 bases. This CDR3 is built from 16 residues. J lost 8 bases, V lost 4 bases, and 8 bases had no gene match. Germline values: CDR1 LNHDA, CDR2 SQIVND (reference sequence). The CDR3 sequence: CASSTRTSGGLDEQFF. The CDR3, as DNA: TGTGCCAGTAGTACCCGGACTAGCGGGGGCCTGGATGAGCAGTTCTTC. Full variable domain (rest looked up from reference TRBV19 and TRBJ2-1): DGGITQSPKYLFRKEGQNVTLSCEQNLNHDAMYWYRQDPGQGLRLIYYSQIVNDFQKGDIAEGYSVSREKKESFPLTVTSAQKNPTAFYLCASSTRTSGGLDEQFFGPGTRLTVL.

The chain links TRBV19 to TRBJ2-5, with TRBD1 as a possible D gene (5 bases). The CDR3 totals 14 residues. CDR1 and CDR2 from the germline V gene are LNHDA and SQIVND (reference sequence). V lost 5 bases and J lost 1, with 11 bases in between. The CDR3 protein is CASSAPGRQETQYF. CDR3 nucleotides: TGTGCCAGTAGTGCCCCAGGGCGCCAAGAGACCCAGTACTTC.

The J gene is TRBJ1-5, the V gene TRBV3-1; D ambiguous. Germline CDR1 is LGHDT and CDR2 is YNNKEL (reference sequence). The CDR3 spans 14 residues. The ends were cut back, 1 base at V and 1 base at J, with 5 bases in the middle. As DNA, the CDR3 is TGTGCCAGCAGCCAAGCCGGGAGCAATCAGCCCCAGCATTTT. It translates to CASSQAGSNQPQHF. The full variable domain, completed using reference TRBV3-1 and TRBJ1-5, is DTAVSQTPKYLVTQMGNDKSIKCEQNLGHDTMYWYKQDSKKFLKIMFSYNNKELIINETVPNRFSPKSPDKAHLNLHINSLELGDSAVYFCASSQAGSNQPQHFGDGTRLSIL.

The chain links TRBV6-6 to TRBJ1-5, with a tentative D call TRBD1 (6 bases). CDR3 length: 13 amino acids. Trimming pared 2 bases from V and 6 bases from J, leaving 8 bases between. Germline loops: CDR1 MNHNY, CDR2 SVGAGI (reference sequence). CDR3 protein: CASSYDRIQPQHF. DNA for the CDR3: TGTGCCAGCAGTTACGACAGGATTCAGCCCCAGCATTTT.